The entry below gives a single TCR beta chain sequence along with its context. Antigen: not known. These data belong to a study of CD4+ T cells in melanoma. General study findings and limits: A reported correlation linked neoantigen-specific CD4+ T cells to CD8+, macrophage and B cell function. In melanoma, neoantigen-specific CD4+ T cells reportedly differed in differentiation state.

Sequencing used immunoSEQ multiplex PCR; TCRdb keeps in-frame clones, though not all of them. The sample lists 50,000 to 60,000 clones, more than 60% seen once, with around 5% in the top ten. This CDR3 contains 12 residues. CDR1 is SGHNT, CDR2 YYREEE, per germline (reference sequence). The sample comprised tumor tissue. The V gene is TRBV5-4, the J gene TRBJ2-5; 8 bases agree with TRBD1. The J call is doubtful: the DNA matches TRBJ2-7 better. The origin of this receptor is a human donor with melanoma. The CDR3 DNA is TGTGCCAGCGGACAGGGAGGCTACGAGCAGTACTTC. Its translation is CASGQGGYEQYF.